This T cell receptor (beta chain) was profiled in a study of T-cell memory formation after mild COVID-19. Broader study findings: Contracting CD8+ clones were enriched in EMRA, CD4+ mainly in CM and EM.

One entry per CDR3 protein, called by TCRdb with MiXCR from the 5' RACE reads. The data show 80,000 to 90,000 distinct CDR3 sequences, roughly 23% seen once. The CDR3 is 15 amino acids. Trimming removed 3 bases from V and 5 bases from J, with 19 bases in between. Germline lookup yields CDR1 DFQATT and CDR2 SNEGSKA (reference sequence). This clonotype was detected only a few times. The antigen is undetermined. This TCR was sampled from a man in his late teens or twenties who had mild COVID-19 (a few samples of this study predate the infection). Cell type and time point are not known. The specimen was PBMCs or a T cell subset sorted from them (not recorded which). This chain joins TRBV20-1 and TRBJ2-5, with D possibly being TRBD2 (5 bases). In DNA, the CDR3 is TGCAGTGCTAGTTCCAGCGGCCTAGTCGGGGAGACCCAGTACTTC. It codes for CSASSSGLVGETQYF.